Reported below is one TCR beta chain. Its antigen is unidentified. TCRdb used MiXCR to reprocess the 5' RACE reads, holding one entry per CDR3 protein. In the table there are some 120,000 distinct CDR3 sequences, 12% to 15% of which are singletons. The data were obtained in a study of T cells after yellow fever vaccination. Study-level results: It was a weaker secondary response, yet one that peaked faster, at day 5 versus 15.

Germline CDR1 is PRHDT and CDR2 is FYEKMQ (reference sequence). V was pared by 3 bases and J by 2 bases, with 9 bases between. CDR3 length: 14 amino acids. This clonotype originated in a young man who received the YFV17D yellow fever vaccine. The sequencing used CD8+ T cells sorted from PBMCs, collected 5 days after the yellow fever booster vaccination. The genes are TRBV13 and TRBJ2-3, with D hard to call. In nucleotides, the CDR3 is TGTGCCAGCAGCTTCTATAGGGACACAGATACGCAGTATTTT. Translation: CASSFYRDTDTQYF.